Below, one T cell receptor (beta chain) is given with its context. Its matching antigen is unknown. This record comes from a study of graft-versus-host responses after intestinal transplantation. Study as a whole: Transplants were multivisceral, liver-intestinal, or isolated intestinal. Each patient got anti-thymocyte globulin induction, then tacrolimus and steroids for around three years. Study conclusions and caveats: An association linked early post-transplant HvG declines with peak circulating GvH clone levels. When patients had graft-donor T cell macrochimerism, their allografts held high graft-versus-host to host-versus-graft clonal ratios.

Generated by immunoSEQ multiplex PCR, the TCRdb table keeps only in-frame clones and is missing some. The sample consists of roughly 120,000 clones, about nine tenths of them appearing once. Germline V CDR1 and CDR2: LNHDA, SQIVND (reference sequence). The CDR3 covers 15 residues. V was clipped by 3 bases and J by 3 bases, with 12 bases between them. The sequenced sample was unstimulated CD4+ T cells sorted from spleen or lymph node cells, obtained before intestinal transplant. The V and J genes are TRBV19 and TRBJ1-5, with D maybe TRBD1 (6 bases). The sequence derives from a human donor who received an intestinal transplant. CDR3: CASSINNRDNQPQHF. The DNA of the CDR3 is TGTGCCAGTAGTATCAACAACAGGGACAATCAGCCCCAGCATTTT.